This TCR beta chain was retrieved from a study of T-cell reconstitution after alpha-beta-depleted transplantation in children. Worth noting for this clonotype: A read error may account for a junction end that differs from germline.

Germline V gene data show CDR1 as SGHDT and CDR2 as YYEEEE. This CDR3 region has 17 residues. The library targeted TCRbeta and was prepared with unique molecular identifiers. Each CDR3 protein gets one entry after TCRdb re-called the PCR reads with MiXCR. This sample has 350,000 to 400,000 distinct CDR3 sequences, with roughly 20% found just once. The chain joins TRBV5-6 to TRBJ2-1, with D perhaps TRBD2 (5 bases). Source: PBMCs from the stem cell graft donor, taken from the stem cell graft. The TCR originated in a human donor who donated a stem cell graft to a child with acute myeloid leukemia. The CDR3, as DNA: TGTGCCACCAGCTGGACCCACAGCGGAGCCTCCTACAATGAGCAGTTCTTC. This translates into CATSWTHSGASYNEQFF.